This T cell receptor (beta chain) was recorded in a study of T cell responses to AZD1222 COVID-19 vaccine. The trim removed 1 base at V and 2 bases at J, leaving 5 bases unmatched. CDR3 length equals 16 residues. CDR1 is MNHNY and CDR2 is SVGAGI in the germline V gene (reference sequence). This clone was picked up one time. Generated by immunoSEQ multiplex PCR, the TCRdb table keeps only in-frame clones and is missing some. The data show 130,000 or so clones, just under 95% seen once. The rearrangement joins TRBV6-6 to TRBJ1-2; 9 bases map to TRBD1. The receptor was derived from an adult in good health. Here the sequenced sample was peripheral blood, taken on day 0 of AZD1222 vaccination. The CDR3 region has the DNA TGTGCCAGCAGTTACTTCCCCGGGACAGGGAACTATGGCTACACCTTC. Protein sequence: CASSYFPGTGNYGYTF.